What follows describes a single T cell receptor (beta chain). The antigen remains undetermined. The data were taken from a study of OX40 agonist ivuxolimab in advanced cancers. About the research overall: Prior anti-PD-1, anti-PD-L1 or anti-CTLA-4 therapy did not bar entry, and roughly 40% had some. Study findings and constraints: Averaged across samples, CD8+ T cells carried more expanded clones than CD4+ did.

Deletions cut 4 bases from V and 7 bases from J, with 9 bases between. Per the germline V gene, CDR1 is SGHRS and CDR2 is YFSETQ. The CDR3 contains 12 residues. Sequencing used immunoSEQ multiplex PCR; TCRdb keeps in-frame clones, though not all of them. The sample lists 68,000 or so clones, 83% occurring once. Source: CD4+ or CD8+ T cells sorted from blood, taken in a trial of the OX40 agonist ivuxolimab. The origin of this receptor is an adult with an advanced solid tumor such as melanoma, head and neck, liver or kidney cancer. This chain joins TRBV5-1 and TRBJ2-1; TRBD1 might be the D (6 bases). CDR3 sequence: CASSLTGNEQFF. The CDR3 nucleotides are TGCGCCAGCAGCCTAACAGGGAATGAGCAGTTCTTC.